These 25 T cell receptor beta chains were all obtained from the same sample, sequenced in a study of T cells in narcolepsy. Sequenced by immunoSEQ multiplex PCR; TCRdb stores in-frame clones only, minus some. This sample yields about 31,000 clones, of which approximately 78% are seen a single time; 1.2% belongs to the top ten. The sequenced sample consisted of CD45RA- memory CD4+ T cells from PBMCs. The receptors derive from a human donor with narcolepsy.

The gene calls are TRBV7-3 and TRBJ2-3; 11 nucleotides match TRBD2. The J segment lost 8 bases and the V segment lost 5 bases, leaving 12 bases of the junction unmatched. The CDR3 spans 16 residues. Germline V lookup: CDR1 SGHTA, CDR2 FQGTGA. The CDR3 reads CASSKTFSGGAATQYF. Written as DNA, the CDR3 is TGTGCCAGCAGCAAAACCTTTAGCGGGGGGGCCGCTACGCAGTATTTT.

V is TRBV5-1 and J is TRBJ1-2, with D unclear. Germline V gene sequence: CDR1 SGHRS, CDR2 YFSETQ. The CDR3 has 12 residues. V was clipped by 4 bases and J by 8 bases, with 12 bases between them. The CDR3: CASSARNGGYTF. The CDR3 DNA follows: TGCGCCAGCAGCGCCCGGAATGGAGGCTACACCTTC. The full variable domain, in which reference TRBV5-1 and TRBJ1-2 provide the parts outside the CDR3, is KAGVTQTPRYLIKTRGQQVTLSCSPISGHRSVSWYQQTPGQGLQFLFEYFSETQRNKGNFPGRFSGRQFSNSRSEMNVSTLELGDSALYLCASSARNGGYTFGSGTRLTVV.

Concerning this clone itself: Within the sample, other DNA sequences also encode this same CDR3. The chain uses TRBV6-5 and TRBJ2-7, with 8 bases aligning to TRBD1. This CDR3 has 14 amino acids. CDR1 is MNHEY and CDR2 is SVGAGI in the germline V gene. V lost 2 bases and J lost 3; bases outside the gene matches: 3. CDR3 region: CASSYGQGYYEQYF. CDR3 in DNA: TGTGCCAGCAGTTACGGACAGGGTTACTACGAGCAGTACTTC.

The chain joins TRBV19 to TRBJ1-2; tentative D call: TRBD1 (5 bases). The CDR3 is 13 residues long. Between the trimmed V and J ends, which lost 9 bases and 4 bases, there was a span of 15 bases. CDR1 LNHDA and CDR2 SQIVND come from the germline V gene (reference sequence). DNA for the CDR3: TGTGCCAGCGTATGGCAGGGCACCTATGGCTACACCTTC. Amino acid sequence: CASVWQGTYGYTF.

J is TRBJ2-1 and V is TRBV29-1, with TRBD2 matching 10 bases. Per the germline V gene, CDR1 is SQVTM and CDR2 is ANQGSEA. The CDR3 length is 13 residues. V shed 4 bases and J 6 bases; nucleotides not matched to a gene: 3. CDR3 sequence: CSVASSGSNEQFF. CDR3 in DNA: TGCAGCGTTGCGTCTAGCGGGAGCAATGAGCAGTTCTTC.

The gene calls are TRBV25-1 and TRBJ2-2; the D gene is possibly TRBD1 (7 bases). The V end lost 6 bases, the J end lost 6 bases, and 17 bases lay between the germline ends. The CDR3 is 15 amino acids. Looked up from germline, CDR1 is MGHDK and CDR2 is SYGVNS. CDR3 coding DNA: TGTGCCAGCAGGGCGAGACAGGGAGGCTCCGGGGAGCTGTTTTTT. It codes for CASRARQGGSGELFF.

The CDR3 region has the DNA TGTGCCAGCAGCTTATCCTGGGATCAGCCCCAGCATTTT. This encodes CASSLSWDQPQHF. V usage is TRBV11-2 and J usage is TRBJ1-5; D gene unclear. The V end was cut by 2 bases, the J end by 5 bases, with 7 bases between. CDR1 and CDR2 from the germline V gene are SGHAT and FQNNGV. CDR3 length: 13 residues.

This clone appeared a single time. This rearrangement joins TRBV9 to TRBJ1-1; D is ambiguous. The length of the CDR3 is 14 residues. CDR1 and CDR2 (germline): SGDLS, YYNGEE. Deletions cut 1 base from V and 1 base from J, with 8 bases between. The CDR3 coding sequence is TGTGCCAGCAGCGTATCTTGGGCGAACACTGAAGCTTTCTTT. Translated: CASSVSWANTEAFF.

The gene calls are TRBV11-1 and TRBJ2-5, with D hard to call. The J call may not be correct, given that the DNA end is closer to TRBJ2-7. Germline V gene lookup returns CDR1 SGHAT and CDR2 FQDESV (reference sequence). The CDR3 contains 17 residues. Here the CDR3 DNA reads TGTGCCAGCAGCTTAAGGGCGAGAGGCCTCAGCTCCTACGAGCAGTACTTC. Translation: CASSLRARGLSSYEQYF.

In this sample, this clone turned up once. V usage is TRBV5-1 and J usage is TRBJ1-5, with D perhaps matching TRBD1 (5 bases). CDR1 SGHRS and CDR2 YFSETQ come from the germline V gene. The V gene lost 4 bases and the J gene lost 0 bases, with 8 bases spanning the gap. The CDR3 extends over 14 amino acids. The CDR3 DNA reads TGCGCCAGCAGCGAGGGGAATAGCAATCAGCCCCAGCATTTT. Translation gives CASSEGNSNQPQHF. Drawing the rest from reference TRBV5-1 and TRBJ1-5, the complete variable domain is KAGVTQTPRYLIKTRGQQVTLSCSPISGHRSVSWYQQTPGQGLQFLFEYFSETQRNKGNFPGRFSGRQFSNSRSEMNVSTLELGDSALYLCASSEGNSNQPQHFGDGTRLSIL.

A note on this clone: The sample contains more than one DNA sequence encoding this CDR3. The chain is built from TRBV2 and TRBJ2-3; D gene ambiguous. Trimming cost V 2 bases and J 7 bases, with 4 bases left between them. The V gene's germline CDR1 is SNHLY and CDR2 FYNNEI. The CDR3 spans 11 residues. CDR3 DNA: TGTGCCAGCAGTGAAAGGTATACGCAGTATTTT. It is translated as CASSERYTQYF.

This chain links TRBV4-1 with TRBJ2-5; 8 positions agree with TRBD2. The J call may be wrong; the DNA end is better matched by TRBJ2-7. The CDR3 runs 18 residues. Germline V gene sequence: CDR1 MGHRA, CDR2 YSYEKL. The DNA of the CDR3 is TGCGCCAGCAGCCAGATACTCGGGACTAGTTCGGTCCCCTACGAGCAGTACTTC. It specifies CASSQILGTSSVPYEQYF.

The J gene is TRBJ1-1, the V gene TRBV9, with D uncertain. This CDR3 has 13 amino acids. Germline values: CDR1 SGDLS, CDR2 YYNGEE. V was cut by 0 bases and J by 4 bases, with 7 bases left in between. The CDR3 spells CASSVVGSTEAFF. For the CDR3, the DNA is TGTGCCAGCAGCGTAGTGGGGTCCACTGAAGCTTTCTTT.

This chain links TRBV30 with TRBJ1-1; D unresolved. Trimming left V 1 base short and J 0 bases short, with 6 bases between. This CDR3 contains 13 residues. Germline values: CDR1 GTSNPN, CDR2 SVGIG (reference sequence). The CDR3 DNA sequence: TGTGCCTGGAGTGATAGGCTGAACACTGAAGCTTTCTTT. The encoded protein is CAWSDRLNTEAFF.

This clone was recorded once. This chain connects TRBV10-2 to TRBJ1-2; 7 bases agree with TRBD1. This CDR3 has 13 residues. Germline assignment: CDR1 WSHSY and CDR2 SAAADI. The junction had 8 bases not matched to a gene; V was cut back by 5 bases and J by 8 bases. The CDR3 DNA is TGCGCCAGCAGTTCGACAGGGCCTTACGGCTACACCTTC. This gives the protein CASSSTGPYGYTF.

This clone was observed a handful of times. The CDR3, as DNA: TGTGCCAGCAGGTACTTGGGGTCGAATGGCTACACCTTC. This codes for CASRYLGSNGYTF. The chain joins TRBV2 to TRBJ1-2, with D unclear. Germline V gene data show CDR1 as SNHLY and CDR2 as FYNNEI. V lost 6 bases and J lost 6, with 14 bases in between. The CDR3 runs 13 residues.

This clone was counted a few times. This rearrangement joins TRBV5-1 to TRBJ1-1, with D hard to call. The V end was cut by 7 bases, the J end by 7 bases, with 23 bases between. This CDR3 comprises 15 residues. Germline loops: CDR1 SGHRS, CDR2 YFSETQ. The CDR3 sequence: CASSPRPGVAIEAFF. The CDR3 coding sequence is TGCGCCAGCTCCCCCCGACCGGGAGTCGCCATTGAAGCTTTCTTT. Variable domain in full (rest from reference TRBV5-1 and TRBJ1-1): KAGVTQTPRYLIKTRGQQVTLSCSPISGHRSVSWYQQTPGQGLQFLFEYFSETQRNKGNFPGRFSGRQFSNSRSEMNVSTLELGDSALYLCASSPRPGVAIEAFFGQGTRLTVV.

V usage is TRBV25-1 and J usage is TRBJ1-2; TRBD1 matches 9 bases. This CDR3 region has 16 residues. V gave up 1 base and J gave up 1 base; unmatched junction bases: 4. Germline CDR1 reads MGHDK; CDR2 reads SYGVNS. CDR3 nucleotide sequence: TGTGCCAGCAGTGAATTGGGGGGACAGGGTAACTATGGCTACACCTTC. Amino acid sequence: CASSELGGQGNYGYTF.

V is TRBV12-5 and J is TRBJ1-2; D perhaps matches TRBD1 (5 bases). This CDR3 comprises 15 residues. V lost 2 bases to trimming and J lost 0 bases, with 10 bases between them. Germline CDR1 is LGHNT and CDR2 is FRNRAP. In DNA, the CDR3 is TGTGCTAGTGGTTTGATGCCGGGGGCTAACTATGGCTACACCTTC. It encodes CASGLMPGANYGYTF.

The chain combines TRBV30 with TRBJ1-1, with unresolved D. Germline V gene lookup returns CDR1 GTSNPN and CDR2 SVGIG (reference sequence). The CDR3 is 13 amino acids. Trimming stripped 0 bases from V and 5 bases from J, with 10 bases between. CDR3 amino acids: CAWSVGYVTEAFF. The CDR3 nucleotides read TGTGCCTGGAGTGTTGGGTACGTGACTGAAGCTTTCTTT.

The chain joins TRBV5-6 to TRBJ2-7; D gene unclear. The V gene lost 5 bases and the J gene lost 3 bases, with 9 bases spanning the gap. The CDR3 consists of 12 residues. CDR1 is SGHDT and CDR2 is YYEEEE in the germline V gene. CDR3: CASSSNNYEQYF. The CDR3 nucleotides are TGTGCCAGCAGTAGTAATAACTACGAGCAGTACTTC.

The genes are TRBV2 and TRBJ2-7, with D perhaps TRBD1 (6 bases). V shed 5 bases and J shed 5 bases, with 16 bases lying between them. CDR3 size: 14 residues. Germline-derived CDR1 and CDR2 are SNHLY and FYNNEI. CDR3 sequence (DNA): TGTGCCAGCAGTCCCGACAGGACCGTCCACGAGCAGTACTTC. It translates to CASSPDRTVHEQYF.

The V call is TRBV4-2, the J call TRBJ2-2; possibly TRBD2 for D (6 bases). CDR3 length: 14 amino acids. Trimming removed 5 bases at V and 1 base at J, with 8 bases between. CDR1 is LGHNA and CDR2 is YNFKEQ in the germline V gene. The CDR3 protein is CASSFSGNTGELFF. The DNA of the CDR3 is TGTGCCAGCAGCTTTAGCGGGAACACCGGGGAGCTGTTTTTT.

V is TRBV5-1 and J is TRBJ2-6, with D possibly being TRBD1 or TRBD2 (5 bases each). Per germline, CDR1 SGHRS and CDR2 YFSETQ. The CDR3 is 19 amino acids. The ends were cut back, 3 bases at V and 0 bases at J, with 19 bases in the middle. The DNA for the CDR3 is TGCGCCAGCAGCTCGGGGCCGGCGTTACCGAGCTCTGGGGCCAACGTCCTGACTTTC. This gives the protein CASSSGPALPSSGANVLTF.

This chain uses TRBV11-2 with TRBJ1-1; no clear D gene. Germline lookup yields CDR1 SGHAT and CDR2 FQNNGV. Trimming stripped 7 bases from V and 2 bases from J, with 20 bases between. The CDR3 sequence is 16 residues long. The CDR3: CASIPLISGRNTEAFF. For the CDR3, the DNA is TGTGCCAGCATCCCGCTTATAAGTGGGAGAAACACTGAAGCTTTCTTT.